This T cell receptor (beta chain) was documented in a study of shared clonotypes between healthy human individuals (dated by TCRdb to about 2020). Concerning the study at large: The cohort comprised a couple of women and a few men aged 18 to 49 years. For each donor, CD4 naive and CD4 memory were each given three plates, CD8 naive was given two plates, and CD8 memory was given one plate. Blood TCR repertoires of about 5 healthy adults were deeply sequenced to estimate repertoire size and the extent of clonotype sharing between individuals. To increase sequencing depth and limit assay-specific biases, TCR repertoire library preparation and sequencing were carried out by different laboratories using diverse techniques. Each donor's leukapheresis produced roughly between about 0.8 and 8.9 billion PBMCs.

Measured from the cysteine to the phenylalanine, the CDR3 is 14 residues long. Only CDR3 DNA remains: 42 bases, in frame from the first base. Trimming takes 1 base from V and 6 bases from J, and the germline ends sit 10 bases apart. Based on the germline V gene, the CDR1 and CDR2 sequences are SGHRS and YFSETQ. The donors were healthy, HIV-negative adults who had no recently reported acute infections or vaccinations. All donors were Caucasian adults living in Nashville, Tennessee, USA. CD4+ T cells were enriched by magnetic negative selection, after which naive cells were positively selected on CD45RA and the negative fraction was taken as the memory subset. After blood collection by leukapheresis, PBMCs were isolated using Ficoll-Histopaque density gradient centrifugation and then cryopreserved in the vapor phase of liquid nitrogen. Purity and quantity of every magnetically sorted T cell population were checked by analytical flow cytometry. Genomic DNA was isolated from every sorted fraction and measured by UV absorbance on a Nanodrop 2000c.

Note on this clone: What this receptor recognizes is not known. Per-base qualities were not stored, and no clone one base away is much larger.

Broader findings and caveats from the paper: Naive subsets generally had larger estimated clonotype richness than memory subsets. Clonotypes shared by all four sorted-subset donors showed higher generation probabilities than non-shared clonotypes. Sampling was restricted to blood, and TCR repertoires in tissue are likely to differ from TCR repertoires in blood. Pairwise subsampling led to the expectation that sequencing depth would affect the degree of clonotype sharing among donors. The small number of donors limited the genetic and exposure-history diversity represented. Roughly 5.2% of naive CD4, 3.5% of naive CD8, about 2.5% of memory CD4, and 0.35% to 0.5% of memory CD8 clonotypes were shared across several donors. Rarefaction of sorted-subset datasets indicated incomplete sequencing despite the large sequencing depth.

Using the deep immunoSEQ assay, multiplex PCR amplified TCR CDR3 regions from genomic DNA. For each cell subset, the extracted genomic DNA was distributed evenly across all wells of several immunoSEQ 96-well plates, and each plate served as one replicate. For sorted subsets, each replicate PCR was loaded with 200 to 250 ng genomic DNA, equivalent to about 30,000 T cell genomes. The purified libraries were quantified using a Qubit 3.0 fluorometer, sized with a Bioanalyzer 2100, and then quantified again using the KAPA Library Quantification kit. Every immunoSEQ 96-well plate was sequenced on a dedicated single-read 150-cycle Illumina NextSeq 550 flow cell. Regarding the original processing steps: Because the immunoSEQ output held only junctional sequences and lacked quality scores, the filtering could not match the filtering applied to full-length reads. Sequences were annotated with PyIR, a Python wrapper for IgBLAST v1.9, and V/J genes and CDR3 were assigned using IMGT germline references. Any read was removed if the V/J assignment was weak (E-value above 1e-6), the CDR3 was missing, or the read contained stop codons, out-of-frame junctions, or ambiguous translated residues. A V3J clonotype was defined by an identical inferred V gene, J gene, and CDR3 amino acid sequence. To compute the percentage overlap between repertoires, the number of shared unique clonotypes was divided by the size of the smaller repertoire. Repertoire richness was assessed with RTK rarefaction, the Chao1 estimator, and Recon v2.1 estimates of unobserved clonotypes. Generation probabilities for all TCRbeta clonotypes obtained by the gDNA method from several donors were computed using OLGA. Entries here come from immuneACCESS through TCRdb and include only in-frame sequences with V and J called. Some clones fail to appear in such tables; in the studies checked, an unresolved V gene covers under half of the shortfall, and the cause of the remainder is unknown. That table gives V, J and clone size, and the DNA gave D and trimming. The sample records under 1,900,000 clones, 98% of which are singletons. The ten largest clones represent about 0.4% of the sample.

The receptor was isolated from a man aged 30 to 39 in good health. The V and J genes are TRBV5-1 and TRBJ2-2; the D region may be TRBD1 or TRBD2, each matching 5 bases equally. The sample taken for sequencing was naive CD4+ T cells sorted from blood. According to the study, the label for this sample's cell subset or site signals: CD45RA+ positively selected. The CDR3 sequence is CASSLTGGPGELFF. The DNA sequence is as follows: TGCGCCAGCAGCTTGACAGGAGGCCCCGGGGAGCTGTTTTTT.